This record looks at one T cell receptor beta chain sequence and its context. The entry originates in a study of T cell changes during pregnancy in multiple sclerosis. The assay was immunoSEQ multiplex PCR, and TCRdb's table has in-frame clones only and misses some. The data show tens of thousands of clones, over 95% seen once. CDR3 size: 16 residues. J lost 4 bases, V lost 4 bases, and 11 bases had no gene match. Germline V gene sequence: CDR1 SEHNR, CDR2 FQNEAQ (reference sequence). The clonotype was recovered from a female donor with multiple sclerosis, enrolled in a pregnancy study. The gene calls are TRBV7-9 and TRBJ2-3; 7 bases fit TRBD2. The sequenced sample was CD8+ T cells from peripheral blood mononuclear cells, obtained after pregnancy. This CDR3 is CASSSVGAGAPDTQYF. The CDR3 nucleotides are TGTGCCAGCAGCTCGGTCGGTGCGGGAGCCCCAGATACGCAGTATTTT.